Presented here are 16 T cell receptor beta chains from one specimen sequenced in a study of CD4 T cells in relation to SARS-CoV-2 and coronaviruses. No antigen has been assigned to these receptors. CD4+ T cells from unexposed donors were obtained before the COVID-19 pandemic (2011-2018). Isolation of CD4+ T cells took place after about 10 days in culture. TCRdb's table, derived via immunoSEQ multiplex PCR, lists solely in-frame clones and lacks some. The sample includes about 20,000 clones, around 77% seen only once; the top ten take around a sixth. Sequences were obtained from CD4+ T cells from PBMCs, cultured in vitro. The receptors originated from a human donor in good health.

This clone has only one observation. The chain carries TRBV27 and TRBJ1-1, with D unresolved. V lost 7 bases and J 5 bases, leaving 14 bases between the germline ends. This CDR3 contains 13 residues. Germline CDR1 and CDR2: MNHEY and SMNVEV (reference sequence). The CDR3 sequence is CASMSQDETEAFF. DNA of the CDR3: TGTGCCAGCATGAGTCAGGACGAGACTGAAGCTTTCTTT.

V and J are TRBV18 and TRBJ1-1; 8 positions agree with TRBD1. V gave up 3 bases and J gave up 4 bases; unmatched junction bases: 7. The CDR3 contains 15 residues. The germline V gene encodes CDR1 KGHSH and CDR2 LQKENI. Here the CDR3 DNA reads TGTGCCAGCTCACCCCGCATACAGGGGGGCACTGAAGCTTTCTTT. Translation gives CASSPRIQGGTEAFF. The entire variable domain, with the rest obtained from reference TRBV18 and TRBJ1-1, is as follows: NAGVMQNPRHLVRRRGQEARLRCSPMKGHSHVYWYRQLPEEGLKFMVYLQKENIIDESGMPKERFSAEFPKEGPSILRIQQVVRGDSAAYFCASSPRIQGGTEAFFGQGTRLTVV.

This chain connects TRBV12-3 or TRBV12-4 to TRBJ1-5; unclear D gene. V was trimmed by 4 bases and J by 7 bases, leaving 8 bases between them. This CDR3 contains 12 residues. The CDR3 protein is CASSWPPQPQHF. DNA for the CDR3: TGTGCCAGCAGTTGGCCGCCCCAGCCCCAGCATTTT.

This clone has more than one count but fewer than ten. This sequence joins TRBV11-3 and TRBJ2-1, with 11 bases lining up with TRBD2. Germline lookup yields CDR1 SGHNT and CDR2 YENEEA. The CDR3 totals 16 residues. The V segment lost 4 bases and the J segment 4 bases; nucleotides outside the gene matches: 6. CDR3 DNA: TGTGCCAGCAGCTACACAGGGACTAGCGGTTACAATGAGCAGTTCTTC. Its translation: CASSYTGTSGYNEQFF.

This clone was seen a handful of times. The V and J genes are TRBV24-1 and TRBJ1-2; D is possibly TRBD1 (6 bases). Between the trimmed V and J ends, which lost 5 bases and 5 bases, there was a span of 17 bases. Per germline, CDR1 KGHDR and CDR2 SFDVKD. The CDR3 loop spans 15 amino acids. The CDR3 DNA follows: TGTGCCACCAGTGGGGCGGACAGCACCAATTATGGCTACACCTTC. Translated: CATSGADSTNYGYTF.

This sequence joins TRBV5-1 and TRBJ2-3; D unclear. V was shortened by 4 bases and J by 6 bases, with 15 bases between the two germline ends. There are 14 residues in the CDR3. Germline V lookup: CDR1 SGHRS, CDR2 YFSETQ. The CDR3 DNA is TGCGCCAGCAGCGCGGATGCCCCCTACGATACGCAGTATTTT. Translation gives CASSADAPYDTQYF.

The chain combines TRBV6-5 with TRBJ2-2; 8 bases agree with TRBD2. CDR3 length: 15 amino acids. The V gene's germline CDR1 is MNHEY and CDR2 SVGAGI. With 7 bases clipped from V and 2 bases from J, the junction kept 6 bases outside the gene matches. The CDR3 nucleotides are TGTGCCAGCACCGTAAGCGGGGGCAACACCGGGGAGCTGTTTTTT. Its translation: CASTVSGGNTGELFF.

The chain couples TRBV6-5 to TRBJ1-4; D is unclear. The length of the CDR3 is 14 residues. Per germline, CDR1 MNHEY and CDR2 SVGAGI. With 8 bases removed from V and 4 bases from J, the gap between germline ends came to 14 bases. In nucleotides, the CDR3 is TGTGCCAGCGGACTCCTGGGCGGTAATGAAAAACTGTTTTTT. As protein: CASGLLGGNEKLFF.

As DNA, the CDR3 is TGTGCCAGCAAGTCCGGGCCCTACTATGGCTACACCTTC. It translates to CASKSGPYYGYTF. The rearrangement joins TRBV5-6 to TRBJ1-2; D call uncertain. V lost 6 bases and J lost 3, with 12 bases in between. The V gene's germline CDR1 is SGHDT and CDR2 YYEEEE. The CDR3 length is 13 residues.

V is TRBV3-1 (or the pseudogene TRBV3-2) and J is TRBJ2-4, with D tentatively TRBD1 (5 bases). The CDR3 is 18 amino acids. Trimming removed 0 bases from V and 4 bases from J, with 19 bases in between. Germline V gene sequence: CDR1 LGHDT, CDR2 YNNKEL (reference sequence). CDR3 loop: CASSQDRVNPKLKNIQYF. CDR3 DNA: TGTGCCAGCAGCCAAGACAGGGTAAACCCAAAGTTAAAAAACATTCAGTACTTC.

This rearrangement joins TRBV28 to TRBJ2-1, with TRBD2 as a possible D gene (5 bases). The CDR3 has 16 residues. Per germline, CDR1 MDHEN and CDR2 SYDVKM. V gave up 6 bases and J gave up 5 bases, with 20 bases separating them. CDR3 DNA sequence: TGTGCCAGCAGAGCTGGAAGCGGAGTAAAGAACAATGAGCAGTTCTTC. Translation gives CASRAGSGVKNNEQFF. Full variable domain (remainder filled in from reference TRBV28 and TRBJ2-1): DVKVTQSSRYLVKRTGEKVFLECVQDMDHENMFWYRQDPGLGLRLIYFSYDVKMKEKGDIPEGYSVSREKKERFSLILESASTNQTSMYLCASRAGSGVKNNEQFFGPGTRLTVL.

This chain connects TRBV5-5 to TRBJ2-2; D gene uncertain. V lost 0 bases and J lost 6, with 15 bases in between. CDR3 size: 16 residues. Per germline, CDR1 SGHKS and CDR2 YYEKEE (reference sequence). The CDR3: CASSLADPRRAGELFF. CDR3 bases: TGTGCCAGCAGCTTGGCCGACCCGCGGCGTGCCGGGGAGCTGTTTTTT.

This chain links TRBV2 with TRBJ1-5; D remains ambiguous. Looked up from germline, CDR1 is SNHLY and CDR2 is FYNNEI. V was shortened by 5 bases and J by 0 bases, with 11 bases between the two germline ends. The CDR3 is made up of 15 amino acids. Written as DNA, the CDR3 is TGTGCCAGCAGTTCGACCGGGCCTAGCAATCAGCCCCAGCATTTT. Its protein is CASSSTGPSNQPQHF.

This clone was seen a single time. V usage is TRBV27 and J usage is TRBJ2-1; 8 positions agree with TRBD1. The V segment lost 3 bases and the J segment 15 bases; nucleotides outside the gene matches: 16. The germline V gene encodes CDR1 MNHEY and CDR2 SMNVEV (reference sequence). This CDR3 has 15 residues. CDR3 sequence reads: CASSLSHHSSGGRFF. Here the CDR3 DNA reads TGTGCCAGCAGTTTGTCTCACCACTCCTCAGGGGGCCGGTTCTTC.

The genes are TRBV28 and TRBJ2-3; a possible D gene is TRBD1 (6 bases). The germline V and J ends were trimmed by 2 bases and 2 bases, with 11 bases remaining between them. The CDR3 sequence is 15 residues long. CDR1 and CDR2 (germline): MDHEN, SYDVKM. CDR3 DNA sequence: TGTGCCAGCAGTTTAGGGGGCCTAAACACAGATACGCAGTATTTT. This gives the protein CASSLGGLNTDTQYF.

The J gene is TRBJ1-5, the V gene TRBV5-8; 11 bases fit TRBD1. Germline CDR1 SGHTS, CDR2 YDEGEE. J was trimmed by 7 bases and V by 4 bases; bases with no gene match: 10. This CDR3 comprises 16 residues. CDR3 amino acids: CASSPDTGQGAQPQHF. CDR3 coding DNA: TGTGCCAGCAGCCCTGATACCGGACAGGGGGCACAGCCCCAGCATTTT.